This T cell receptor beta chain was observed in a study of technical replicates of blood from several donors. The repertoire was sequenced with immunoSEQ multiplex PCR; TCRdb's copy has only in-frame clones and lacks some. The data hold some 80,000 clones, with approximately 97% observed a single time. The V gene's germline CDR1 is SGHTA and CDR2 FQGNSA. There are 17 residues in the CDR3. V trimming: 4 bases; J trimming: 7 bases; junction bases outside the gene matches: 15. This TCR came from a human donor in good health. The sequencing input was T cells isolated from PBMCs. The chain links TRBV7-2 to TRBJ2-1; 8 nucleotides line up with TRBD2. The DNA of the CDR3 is TGTGCCAGCAGCTATACCCCTGGAGCGGGAGATGGGAATGAGCAGTTCTTC. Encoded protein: CASSYTPGAGDGNEQFF.